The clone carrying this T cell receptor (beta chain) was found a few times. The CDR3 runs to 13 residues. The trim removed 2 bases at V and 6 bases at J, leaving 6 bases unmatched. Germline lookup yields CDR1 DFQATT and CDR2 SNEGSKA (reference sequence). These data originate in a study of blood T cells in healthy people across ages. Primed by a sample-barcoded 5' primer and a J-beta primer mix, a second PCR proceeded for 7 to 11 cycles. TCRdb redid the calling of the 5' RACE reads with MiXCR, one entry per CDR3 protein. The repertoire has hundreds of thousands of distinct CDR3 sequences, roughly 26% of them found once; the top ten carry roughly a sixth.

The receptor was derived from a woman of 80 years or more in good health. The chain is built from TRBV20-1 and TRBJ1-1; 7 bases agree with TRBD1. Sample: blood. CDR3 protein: CSARPTGSAEAFF. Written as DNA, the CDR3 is TGCAGTGCTAGACCGACAGGGTCCGCTGAAGCTTTCTTT.